The 31 T cell receptor beta chains presented below share a single source sample, sequenced in a study of T-cell reconstitution after alpha-beta-depleted transplantation in children. The library targeted TCRbeta and was prepared with unique molecular identifiers. MiXCR was run by TCRdb on the PCR reads, yielding one entry per CDR3 protein. The sample contains roughly 590,000 distinct CDR3 sequences, approximately 15% of which appear only once. Here the sequenced sample was PBMCs from the stem cell graft donor, taken from the stem cell graft. Receptors were obtained from a human donor who donated a stem cell graft to a child with acute myeloid leukemia.

The chain joins TRBV20-1 to TRBJ2-1; TRBD2 agrees at 8 bases. The length of the CDR3 is 15 residues. CDR1 is DFQATT, CDR2 SNEGSKA, per germline (reference sequence). V lost 3 bases and J lost 2; bases outside the gene matches: 6. The DNA of the CDR3 is TGCAGTGCTAGCTTTACGGGGGGGGCCTACAATGAGCAGTTCTTC. Translating gives CSASFTGGAYNEQFF.

The V gene is TRBV12-3 or TRBV12-4, the J gene TRBJ2-3, with D unresolved. The CDR3 sequence is 15 residues long. V was clipped by 2 bases and J by 2 bases, with 11 bases between them. The CDR3 here is CASSLKGSDTDTQYF. The CDR3 DNA follows: TGTGCCAGCAGTTTAAAGGGTTCGGACACAGATACGCAGTATTTT.

This clonotype showed up just a few times. This rearrangement joins TRBV7-9 to TRBJ2-7, with D possibly being TRBD1 (5 bases). Germline V gene data show CDR1 as SEHNR and CDR2 as FQNEAQ (reference sequence). V lost 1 base and J 0 bases, leaving 13 bases between the germline ends. CDR3 size: 16 residues. CDR3 amino acids: CASSLGQGMFSYEQYF. For the CDR3, the DNA is TGTGCCAGCAGCTTAGGTCAGGGTATGTTCTCCTACGAGCAGTACTTC.

There are a few counts of this clonotype. The gene calls are TRBV30 and TRBJ2-7; 11 positions agree with TRBD1. Germline V gene lookup returns CDR1 GTSNPN and CDR2 SVGIG (reference sequence). Trimming removed 3 bases from V and 4 bases from J; junction bases left unmatched: 5. The CDR3 contains 14 residues. The CDR3: CAWSTGTGGYEQYF. CDR3 coding DNA: TGTGCCTGGAGCACCGGGACAGGGGGGTACGAGCAGTACTTC. Based on the CDR3 plus reference TRBV30 and TRBJ2-7, the full variable domain is SQTIHQWPATLVQPVGSPLSLECTVEGTSNPNLYWYRQAAGRGLQLLFYSVGIGQISSEVPQNLSASRPQDRQFILSSKKLLLSDSGFYLCAWSTGTGGYEQYFGPGTRLTVT.

A few counts support this clonotype. This chain links TRBV6-1 with TRBJ2-7; TRBD1 is a possible D gene (5 bases). In germline, CDR1 is MNHNS, CDR2 SASEGT. The CDR3 length is 13 residues. V was trimmed by 6 bases and J by 1 base, leaving 10 bases between them. The CDR3 sequence is CASRLQGSYEQYV. The CDR3 DNA reads TGTGCCAGCAGACTTCAGGGTTCCTACGAGCAGTACGTC.

This clonotype came up many times. The V and J genes are TRBV7-2 and TRBJ2-1, with D unclear. Germline V lookup: CDR1 SGHTA, CDR2 FQGNSA. Trimming pared 5 bases from V and 3 bases from J, leaving 8 bases between. This CDR3 spans 13 amino acids. CDR3 coding DNA: TGTGCCAGCAGCCATGGTGGCTACAATGAGCAGTTCTTC. Translation: CASSHGGYNEQFF.

This clonotype was detected once. CDR3 region: CASIKATASSDEQYF. Here the CDR3 DNA reads TGTGCCAGCATCAAGGCAACAGCCTCCAGCGACGAGCAGTACTTC. The chain combines TRBV6-2 or TRBV6-3 with TRBJ2-7; no firm D call. V dropped 7 bases and J dropped 5 bases, with 21 bases sitting between them. This CDR3 contains 15 residues. Germline values: CDR1 MNHEY, CDR2 SVGEGT.

This clonotype occurred many times. J is TRBJ1-5 and V is TRBV10-3, with D possibly TRBD1 on 6 matching bases. Germline V CDR1 and CDR2: ENHRY, SYGVKD. This CDR3 spans 16 amino acids. V lost 3 bases and J 4 bases, leaving 16 bases between the germline ends. The CDR3 DNA reads as TGTGCCATCAGTGAAGGGACACTCAAAGATAATCAGCCCCAGCATTTT. Protein: CAISEGTLKDNQPQHF.

This chain links TRBV20-1 with TRBJ1-5, with D perhaps TRBD1 (6 bases). V was pared by 3 bases and J by 3 bases, with 15 bases between. CDR3 length: 15 amino acids. CDR1 DFQATT and CDR2 SNEGSKA come from the germline V gene (reference sequence). The CDR3 DNA sequence: TGCAGTGCTAGGGGCTTACGACAGGCCAATCAGCCCCAGCATTTT. Translated, it gives CSARGLRQANQPQHF.

J is TRBJ1-4 and V is TRBV7-9; D unclear. The CDR3 length is 15 residues. CDR1 and CDR2 (germline): SEHNR, FQNEAQ (reference sequence). With 1 base removed from V and 1 base from J, the gap between germline ends came to 7 bases. The CDR3 spells CASSLVEGTNEKLFF. CDR3 DNA: TGTGCCAGCAGCTTAGTAGAGGGAACTAATGAAAAACTGTTTTTT.

This clonotype occurred many times. This rearrangement joins TRBV6-5 to TRBJ1-1; D remains unclear. This CDR3 region has 12 residues. Germline CDR1 is MNHEY and CDR2 is SVGAGI. Trimming shortened V by 6 bases and J by 1 base, and 6 bases separated the two germline ends. The CDR3 sequence: CASRQPNTEAFF. CDR3 sequence (DNA): TGTGCCAGCAGACAGCCGAACACTGAAGCTTTCTTT.

This clonotype was seen only a few times. The chain links TRBV18 to TRBJ2-7, with D unresolved. Trimming shortened V by 0 bases and J by 7 bases, and 7 bases separated the two germline ends. The CDR3 covers 12 residues. Germline values: CDR1 KGHSH, CDR2 LQKENI. The CDR3 DNA reads as TGTGCCAGCTCACCACCCCGAGGAGAGCAGTACTTC. Translated, it gives CASSPPRGEQYF.

The chain couples TRBV7-2 to TRBJ2-5, with 12 bases aligning to TRBD2. The CDR3 length is 15 residues. In germline, CDR1 is SGHTA, CDR2 FQGNSA. Trimming took 3 bases from V and 5 from J; bases not matched to a gene: 4. CDR3 coding DNA: TGTGCCAGCAGCTTGCGACTAGCGGGGGACGAGACCCAGTACTTC. Protein sequence: CASSLRLAGDETQYF.

The rearrangement joins TRBV20-1 to TRBJ1-1; maybe TRBD1 (5 bases). The CDR3 contains 13 residues. Per the germline V gene, CDR1 is DFQATT and CDR2 is SNEGSKA (reference sequence). V was clipped by 3 bases and J by 1 base, with 9 bases between them. CDR3 region: CSASLQGNTEAFF. The CDR3 nucleotides read TGCAGTGCTAGCCTTCAGGGGAACACTGAAGCTTTCTTT.

V and J are TRBV5-5 and TRBJ2-7; D gene ambiguous. V was pared by 2 bases and J by 2 bases, with 14 bases between. Germline assignment: CDR1 SGHKS and CDR2 YYEKEE (reference sequence). The CDR3 loop spans 15 amino acids. CDR3 in amino acids: CASSFLSAPTYEQYF. DNA of the CDR3: TGTGCCAGCAGCTTCCTCTCGGCACCAACCTACGAGCAGTACTTC.

This clonotype occurred a few times. DNA for the CDR3: TGTGCCAGCAGTTCCCCTAGCGGGGGGACCGGGGAGCTGTTTTTT. Its protein is CASSSPSGGTGELFF. This chain links TRBV12-3 or TRBV12-4 with TRBJ2-2; the match to TRBD2 covers 11 bases. V lost 4 bases to trimming and J lost 5 bases; unmatched junction nucleotides: 3. There are 15 residues in the CDR3.

This clonotype has ten or more counts. CDR3 in DNA: TGCAGTGCTAGCTTGCCGGGACAGGGGGCTTACGAGCAGTACGTC. Translating gives CSASLPGQGAYEQYV. This chain joins TRBV20-1 and TRBJ2-7; 12 nucleotides match TRBD1. Looked up from germline, CDR1 is DFQATT and CDR2 is SNEGSKA (reference sequence). With 3 bases clipped from V and 4 bases from J, the junction kept 7 bases outside the gene matches. This CDR3 region has 15 residues.

This clonotype was picked up many times. The rearrangement links TRBV6-6 to TRBJ2-1; D unclear. V lost 3 bases, J lost 9 bases, and 12 bases lay in between. Germline V gene lookup returns CDR1 MNHNY and CDR2 SVGAGI (reference sequence). The CDR3 runs to 13 residues. The CDR3 protein is CASSYGDLGEQFF. The CDR3, as DNA: TGTGCCAGCAGTTATGGGGATTTGGGTGAGCAGTTCTTC.

In its sample, this clonotype was seen many times. This chain uses TRBV12-3 or TRBV12-4 with TRBJ1-5; TRBD1 aligns across 10 bases. The CDR3 totals 14 residues. The V gene end was trimmed by 5 bases and the J gene end by 9 bases; junction bases not matched to a gene: 7. The CDR3 DNA reads as TGTGCCAGCAGTCTCGGACAGGGGGTTTTGCCCCAGCATTTT. As protein: CASSLGQGVLPQHF.

The genes are TRBV4-2 and TRBJ1-3, with a tentative D call TRBD1 (6 bases). The CDR3 covers 17 residues. V gave up 3 bases and J gave up 0 bases, with 15 bases separating them. Germline-derived CDR1 and CDR2 are LGHNA and YNFKEQ. CDR3 sequence (DNA): TGTGCCAGCAGCCAGGCCCCGGGGGGGCTCTCTGGAAACACCATATATTTT. Its protein is CASSQAPGGLSGNTIYF.

This clonotype was recorded at least ten times. The chain links TRBV20-1 to TRBJ1-6; tentatively, D is TRBD1 (5 bases). V was pared by 1 base and J by 0 bases, with 7 bases between. This CDR3 contains 15 residues. The V gene's germline CDR1 is DFQATT and CDR2 SNEGSKA (reference sequence). CDR3 amino acids: CSARGGSSYNSPLHF. The DNA for the CDR3 is TGCAGTGCTAGAGGGGGGAGCTCCTATAATTCACCCCTCCACTTT.

This clonotype has ten or more counts. V usage is TRBV12-3 or TRBV12-4 and J usage is TRBJ2-5; 9 nucleotides line up with TRBD2. V was clipped by 3 bases and J by 5 bases; unmatched bases: 7. CDR3 size: 15 residues. CDR3 loop: CASSLGSGGQETQYF. In nucleotides, the CDR3 is TGTGCCAGCAGTTTGGGTAGCGGGGGCCAGGAGACCCAGTACTTC.

This clonotype has only a few counts. V and J are TRBV7-2 and TRBJ2-2; D gene unclear. Germline CDR1 SGHTA, CDR2 FQGNSA. V was shortened by 11 bases and J by 9 bases, with 7 bases between the two germline ends. The CDR3 length is 9 residues. The CDR3 sequence is CAPGRELFF. CDR3 nucleotide sequence: TGTGCCCCAGGCAGGGAGCTGTTTTTT.

The rearrangement joins TRBV5-1 to TRBJ2-4; D is possibly TRBD1 (5 bases). This CDR3 comprises 14 residues. In germline, CDR1 is SGHRS, CDR2 YFSETQ. The V gene lost 0 bases and the J gene lost 2 bases, with 6 bases spanning the gap. CDR3 DNA: TGCGCCAGCAGCTTGGGACAGTCCAAAAACATTCAGTACTTC. Translation gives CASSLGQSKNIQYF.

This clonotype was counted a few times. The gene calls are TRBV6-2 or TRBV6-3 and TRBJ1-2; D ambiguous. V was cut by 5 bases and J by 6 bases, with 13 bases left in between. The germline gives CDR1 MNHEY, CDR2 SVGEGT. CDR3 size: 13 residues. The CDR3 sequence: CASSENLGDGYTF. For the CDR3, the DNA is TGTGCCAGCAGTGAGAATCTGGGCGATGGCTACACCTTC.

In this sample, this clonotype turned up many times. The chain recombines TRBV7-7 with TRBJ2-5, with D unclear. CDR3 size: 13 residues. CDR1 and CDR2 from the germline V gene are SSHAT and FNYEAQ (reference sequence). V was clipped by 8 bases and J by 4 bases, with 14 bases between them. In DNA, the CDR3 is TGTGCCAGCTCTCCGCCCGGCAGAGAGACCCAGTACTTC. Protein sequence: CASSPPGRETQYF.

This clonotype was seen only a few times. The J gene is TRBJ2-7, the V gene TRBV7-9; 12 bases line up with TRBD1. V gave up 3 bases and J gave up 6 bases; unmatched junction bases: 6. Germline CDR1 is SEHNR and CDR2 is FQNEAQ (reference sequence). The CDR3 extends over 15 amino acids. The CDR3 sequence is CASSFRGQGAVEQYF. The CDR3 DNA sequence: TGTGCCAGCAGCTTTAGGGGACAGGGGGCGGTCGAGCAGTACTTC. The full variable domain, in which reference TRBV7-9 and TRBJ2-7 provide the parts outside the CDR3, is DTGVSQNPRHKITKRGQNVTFRCDPISEHNRLYWYRQTLGQGPEFLTYFQNEAQLEKSRLLSDRFSAERPKGSFSTLEIQRTEQGDSAMYLCASSFRGQGAVEQYFGPGTRLTVT.

The chain has TRBV29-1 and TRBJ2-6; 7 bases fit TRBD2. The germline gives CDR1 SQVTM, CDR2 ANQGSEA. The CDR3 has 18 amino acids. V shed 4 bases, J shed 0 bases, and the junction held 12 bases outside the gene matches. CDR3 in DNA: TGCAGCGTTGTTGACGGGGGGAAACCTCTCTCTGGGGCCAACGTCCTGACTTTC. Its protein product is CSVVDGGKPLSGANVLTF.

This clonotype was detected only a few times. This chain uses TRBV24-1 with TRBJ1-5; D is uncertain. The ends were cut back, 3 bases at V and 6 bases at J, with 8 bases in the middle. The germline V gene encodes CDR1 KGHDR and CDR2 SFDVKD. This CDR3 comprises 13 residues. For the CDR3, the DNA is TGTGCCACCAGTGATGGGGATGGTCAGCCCCAGCATTTT. It codes for CATSDGDGQPQHF.

The DNA for the CDR3 is TGCGCCAGCAGCCAAGAGCCACGGGGACAGTACGAGCAGTACTTC. Residues: CASSQEPRGQYEQYF. This chain connects TRBV4-3 to TRBJ2-7, with 7 positions matching TRBD1. The CDR3 has 15 amino acids. Germline V gives CDR1 LGHNA, CDR2 YSLEER. J lost 4 bases, V lost 0 bases, and 6 bases had no gene match.

This clonotype was found many times. The chain recombines TRBV20-1 with TRBJ2-5; D is possibly TRBD2 (7 bases). V was pared by 5 bases and J by 2 bases, with 12 bases between. CDR3 length: 13 amino acids. Per the germline V gene, CDR1 is DFQATT and CDR2 is SNEGSKA (reference sequence). The CDR3 protein is CSAGRGPQETQYF. CDR3 bases: TGCAGTGCTGGGCGGGGGCCGCAAGAGACCCAGTACTTC.